At least ten counts were recorded for the clone carrying this TCR beta chain. This CDR3 spans 16 amino acids. J gave up 3 bases and V 5 bases, and 13 bases lay outside the gene matches. The record originates from a study of T cells after yellow fever vaccination. TCRdb independently ran MiXCR on the 5' RACE reads; one entry per CDR3 protein. Of around 330,000 distinct CDR3 sequences listed, 3.6% were seen once; the top ten hold less than 25%. Sequencing was performed on PBMCs, taken on the day of the yellow fever booster vaccination. This sequence originates from a man younger than 30 who received the YFV17D yellow fever vaccine. V usage is TRBV12-3 or TRBV12-4 and J usage is TRBJ2-7, with 7 bases identical to TRBD2. The CDR3 nucleotides are TGTGCCAGCAGTCTCCCTGGGGGGGGGAAGGACTACGAGCAGTACTTC. Its protein is CASSLPGGGKDYEQYF.